This TCR beta chain originates from a study of cytomegalovirus exposure and HLA in healthy donors. Overall study findings and caveats: Whilst most TCR sequences proved rare, a subset of public TCRs occurred across many donors.

Germline V gives CDR1 SGHTA, CDR2 FQGNSA. The CDR3 length is 15 residues. The V end lost 3 bases, the J end lost 2 bases, and 14 bases lay between the germline ends. PCR used 60 Vbeta primers and 13 Jbeta primers. Assay: immunoSEQ multiplex PCR; the TCRdb copy retains only in-frame clones and omits some. The table lists under 300,000 clones, under 80% of them singletons. On this clone: Its cognate antigen is unknown.

This sequence originates from a female donor in good health and CMV-seronegative. The V and J genes are TRBV7-2 and TRBJ2-7; possibly TRBD2 for D (6 bases). The specimen was PBMCs. Here the CDR3 reads CASSFWGSGAYEQYF. CDR3 DNA: TGTGCCAGCAGCTTCTGGGGTAGCGGTGCCTACGAGCAGTACTTC. Using reference TRBV7-2 and TRBJ2-7 for the parts outside the CDR3, the full variable domain is GAGVSQSPSNKVTEKGKDVELRCDPISGHTALYWYRQSLGQGLEFLIYFQGNSAPDKSGLPSDRFSAERTGGSVSTLTIQRTQQEDSAVYLCASSFWGSGAYEQYFGPGTRLTVT.